The present TCR beta chain was sequenced within a study of blood T cell repertoires in COVID-19. The CDR3 has 13 residues. Per the germline V gene, CDR1 is LNHDA and CDR2 is SQIVND (reference sequence). This clone was recorded a few times. Mismatch with germline at one junction end may stem from a read error. Sequencing was performed with immunoSEQ multiplex PCR; in TCRdb, only in-frame clones are kept and a portion is missing. The sample records more than 250,000 clones, roughly 86% being singletons. The sequence was obtained from a woman younger than 45 who had recovered from COVID-19. The rearrangement uses TRBV19 and TRBJ1-5; 7 nucleotides line up with TRBD1. The specimen was PBMCs or T cells enriched from blood (not recorded which). The CDR3 DNA reads as TGTGCCACTAGTACAGGGGGCAATCAGCCCCAGCATTTT. This gives the protein CATSTGGNQPQHF.